This T cell receptor (beta chain) was recovered during a study of shared clonotypes between healthy human individuals. Here immunoSEQ multiplex PCR was the method, and the copy in TCRdb shows in-frame clones only, minus some. The repertoire includes approximately 530,000 clones, about 96% of them detected once, and 0.055% to 0.075% sits in the top ten. To note about this clone: No antigen is known for it.

In germline, CDR1 is SGHAT, CDR2 FQNNGV. Germline trimming cut 5 bases from V and 9 bases from J; bases unmatched to any gene: 10. This CDR3 is built from 15 residues. Study-level findings and limits: Expectations were that clonotype sharing among donors would be affected by sequencing depth.

The clonotype was recovered from a woman younger than 45 in good health. This chain uses TRBV11-2 with TRBJ2-2; the match to TRBD2 covers 9 bases. Sequenced input: naive CD4+ T cells sorted from blood. Stated subset: CD45RA+ positively selected. This CDR3 is CASSKTNSGSRELFF. CDR3 DNA: TGTGCCAGCAGCAAAACGAATAGCGGGAGCAGGGAGCTGTTTTTT. Filled out from reference TRBV11-2 and TRBJ2-2, the complete variable domain reads EAGVAQSPRYKIIEKRQSVAFWCNPISGHATLYWYQQILGQGPKLLIQFQNNGVVDDSQLPKDRFSAERLKGVDSTLKIQPAKLEDSAVYLCASSKTNSGSRELFFGEGSRLTVL.